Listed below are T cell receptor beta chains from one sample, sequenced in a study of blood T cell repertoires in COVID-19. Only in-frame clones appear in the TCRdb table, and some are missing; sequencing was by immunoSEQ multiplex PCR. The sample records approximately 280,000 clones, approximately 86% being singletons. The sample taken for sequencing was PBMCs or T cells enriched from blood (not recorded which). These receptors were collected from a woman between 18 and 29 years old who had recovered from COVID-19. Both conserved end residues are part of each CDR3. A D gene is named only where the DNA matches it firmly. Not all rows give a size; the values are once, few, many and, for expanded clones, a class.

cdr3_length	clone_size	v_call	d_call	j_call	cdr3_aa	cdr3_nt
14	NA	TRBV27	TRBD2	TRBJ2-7	CASSRLADLDEQYF	TGTGCCAGCAGTAGACTAGCGGATCTTGACGAGCAGTACTTC
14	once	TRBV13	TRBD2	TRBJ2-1	CASSLSSGRNEQFF	TGTGCCAGCAGCTTATCTAGCGGGAGGAATGAGCAGTTCTTC
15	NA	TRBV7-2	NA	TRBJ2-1	CASSPPDWGTGEQFF	TGTGCCAGCAGCCCGCCGGACTGGGGTACTGGTGAGCAGTTCTTC
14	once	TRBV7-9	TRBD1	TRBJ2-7	CASSKTGASYEQYF	TGTGCCAGCAGCAAGACAGGGGCCTCTTACGAGCAGTACTTC
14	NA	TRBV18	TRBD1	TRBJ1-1	CASSQQGRGTEAFF	TGTGCCAGCTCTCAACAGGGGCGCGGCACTGAAGCTTTCTTT
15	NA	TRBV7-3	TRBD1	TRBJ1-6	CASSLNRGLDSPLHF	TGTGCCAGCAGCCTAAACAGGGGGCTGGATTCACCCCTCCACTTT
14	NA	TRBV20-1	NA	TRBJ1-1	CSASSPVRYTEAFF	TGCAGTGCTAGTTCCCCGGTTCGGTACACTGAAGCTTTCTTT
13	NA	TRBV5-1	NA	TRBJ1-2	CASSLEIRDGYTF	TGCGCCAGCAGCTTGGAGATTCGGGATGGCTACACCTTC
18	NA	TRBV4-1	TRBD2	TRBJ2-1	CASSQEPPTSANYNEQFF	TGCGCCAGCAGCCAAGAACCCCCGACTAGCGCTAACTACAATGAGCAGTTCTTC
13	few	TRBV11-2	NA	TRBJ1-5	CASSLGLRQPQHF	TGTGCCAGCAGCTTAGGTTTACGGCAGCCCCAGCATTTT
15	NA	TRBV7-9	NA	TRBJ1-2	CASNLAQGTNYGYTF	TGTGCCAGCAACTTAGCGCAGGGAACTAACTATGGCTACACCTTC
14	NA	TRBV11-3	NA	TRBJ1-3	CASSPRGVGNTIYF	TGTGCCAGCAGCCCCCGGGGTGTTGGAAACACCATATATTTT
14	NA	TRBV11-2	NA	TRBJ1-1	CASSLQGGDTEAFF	TGTGCCAGCAGCTTACAGGGAGGAGACACTGAAGCTTTCTTT
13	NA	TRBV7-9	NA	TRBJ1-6	CASSFNSGAPLHF	TGTGCCAGCAGCTTCAACAGCGGGGCACCCCTCCACTTT
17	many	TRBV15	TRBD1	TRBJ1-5	CATSAGQGVYSNQPQHF	TGTGCCACCAGCGCGGGACAGGGCGTTTATAGCAATCAGCCCCAGCATTTT
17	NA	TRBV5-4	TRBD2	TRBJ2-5	CASSLPSGGAEGETQYF	TGTGCCAGCAGCTTACCTAGCGGGGGGGCCGAGGGGGAGACCCAGTACTTC
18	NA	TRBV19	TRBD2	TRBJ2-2	CASSLASGRVGPTGELFF	TGTGCCAGTAGTCTGGCTAGCGGGAGGGTGGGCCCTACCGGGGAGCTGTTTTTT
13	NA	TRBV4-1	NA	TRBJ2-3	CASSQESGSAQYF	TGCGCCAGCAGCCAAGAAAGCGGGTCTGCGCAGTATTTT
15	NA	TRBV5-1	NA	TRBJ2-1	CASSLSASLNNEQFF	TGCGCCAGCAGCTTGTCGGCTAGCTTGAACAATGAGCAGTTCTTC
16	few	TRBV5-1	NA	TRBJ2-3	CASSLLGSGDTDTQYF	TGCGCCAGCAGCCTCTTGGGTAGCGGAGACACAGATACGCAGTATTTT
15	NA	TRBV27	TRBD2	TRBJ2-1	CASSTAGGMGNEQFF	TGTGCCAGCAGTACGGCGGGGGGCATGGGTAATGAGCAGTTCTTC
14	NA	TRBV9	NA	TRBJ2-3	CASSKTGGTDTQYF	TGTGCCAGCAGTAAAACCGGGGGCACAGATACGCAGTATTTT
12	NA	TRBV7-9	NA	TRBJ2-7	CASGGLTYEQYF	TGTGCCAGCGGGGGACTTACCTACGAGCAGTACTTC
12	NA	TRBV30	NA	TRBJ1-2	CAWPHGPDGYTF	TGTGCCTGGCCCCATGGCCCCGATGGCTACACCTTC
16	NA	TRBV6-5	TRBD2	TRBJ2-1	CASSYGSGDVYNEQFF	TGTGCCAGCAGTTACGGGAGCGGGGATGTCTACAATGAGCAGTTCTTC
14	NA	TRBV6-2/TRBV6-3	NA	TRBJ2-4	CASSYDGGSNIQYF	TGTGCCAGCAGTTACGACGGGGGTAGTAACATTCAGTACTTC
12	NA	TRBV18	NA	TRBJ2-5	CASSPVSETQYF	TGTGCCAGCTCACCGGTGAGTGAGACCCAGTACTTC
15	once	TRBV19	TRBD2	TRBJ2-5	CASSRAGGSQETQYF	TGTGCCAGTAGCCGAGCGGGGGGGAGCCAAGAGACCCAGTACTTC
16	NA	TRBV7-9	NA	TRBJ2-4	CASSLVYQAAKNIQYF	TGTGCCAGCAGCTTAGTCTACCAGGCGGCCAAAAACATTCAGTACTTC